The sequence of this T cell receptor beta chain was determined in a study of blood T cell repertoires in COVID-19. Study in general: Samples representing acute and convalescent COVID-19 were sourced from the United States, Italy and Spain.

Germline V gene sequence: CDR1 SGHRS, CDR2 YFSETQ. This CDR3 comprises 15 residues. Losses at the gene ends were 4 bases for V and 4 bases for J; bases not matched to a gene: 8. Produced via immunoSEQ multiplex PCR; TCRdb's table is partial and in-frame only. The sample includes 68,000 or so clones, 70% to 80% seen only once; the top ten take about 25%. This clonotype originated in a human donor in a cohort sampled during active COVID-19. The V gene is TRBV5-1, the J gene TRBJ2-7, with TRBD2 matching over 10 bases. Sequences were obtained from peripheral blood. CDR3 protein: CASSKQREGLYEQYF. The CDR3, as DNA: TGCGCCAGCAGCAAACAGCGGGAGGGCCTGTACGAGCAGTACTTC.